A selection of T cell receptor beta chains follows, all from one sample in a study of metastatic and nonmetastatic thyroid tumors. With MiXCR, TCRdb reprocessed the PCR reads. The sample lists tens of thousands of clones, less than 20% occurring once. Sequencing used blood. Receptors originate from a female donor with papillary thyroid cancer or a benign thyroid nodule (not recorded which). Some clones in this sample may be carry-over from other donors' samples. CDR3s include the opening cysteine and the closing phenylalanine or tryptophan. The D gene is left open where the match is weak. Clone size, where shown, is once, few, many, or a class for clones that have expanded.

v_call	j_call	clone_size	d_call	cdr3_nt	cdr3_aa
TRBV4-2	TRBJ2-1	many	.	TGTGCCAGCAGCCAAGGGGAGTCCCACAATGAGCAGTTCTTC	CASSQGESHNEQFF
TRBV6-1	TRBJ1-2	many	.	TGTGCCAGCAGTGAATCTCCGGGCTATGGCTACACCTTC	CASSESPGYGYTF
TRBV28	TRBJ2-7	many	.	TGTGCCAGCAGTTTTGGGAGGCCCCCCTACGAGCAGTACTTC	CASSFGRPPYEQYF
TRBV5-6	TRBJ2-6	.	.	TGTGCCAGCAGCTTTTCCATCAACGTCGTCCTGACTTTC	CASSFSINVVLTF
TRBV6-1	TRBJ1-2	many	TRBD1	TGTGCCAGCAGTTCCCAACCAGGGGGTAACTATGGCTACACCTTC	CASSSQPGGNYGYTF
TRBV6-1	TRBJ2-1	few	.	TGTGCCAGCATCCCATATTGGGCGTCCTACAATGAGCAGTTCTTC	CASIPYWASYNEQFF
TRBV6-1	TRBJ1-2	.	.	TGTGCCAGCAGTGAGAGGGACGGGGTTTGCTACACCTTC	CASSERDGVCYTF
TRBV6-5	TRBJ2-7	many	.	TGTGCCAGCAGATTACTCGGGAGTGGGTCCTACGAGCAGTACTTC	CASRLLGSGSYEQYF
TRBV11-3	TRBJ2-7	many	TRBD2	TGTGCCAGCAGCTTATATTATTCTAGCGGGAGGGGAATCTACGAGCAGTACTTC	CASSLYYSSGRGIYEQYF
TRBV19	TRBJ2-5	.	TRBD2	TGTGCCAGTAGCCGTTCGCGGGAGACTGTACAGACCCAGTACTTC	CASSRSRETVQTQYF
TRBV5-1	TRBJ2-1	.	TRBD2	TGCGCCAGCAGCTTGGGGCTAGCGGGATCCTACAATGAGCAGTTCTTC	CASSLGLAGSYNEQFF
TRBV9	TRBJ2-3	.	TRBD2	TGTGCCAGCAGCGTAGCCCTACGGGCGGGGGGCGAGGGGGATACGCAGTATTTT	CASSVALRAGGEGDTQYF
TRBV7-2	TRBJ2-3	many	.	TGTGCCAGCAGCTTACTAGGAGGGACAGATACGCAGTATTTT	CASSLLGGTDTQYF
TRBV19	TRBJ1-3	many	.	TGTGCCAGTGCCGACGGGGGAACTGGAAACACCATATATTTT	CASADGGTGNTIYF
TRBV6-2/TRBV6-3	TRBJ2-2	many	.	TGTGCCAGCAAAGGAGACACGGACACCGGGGAGCTGTTTTTT	CASKGDTDTGELFF
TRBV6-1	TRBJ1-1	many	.	TGTGCCAGCAGGGACGGAGCCGAAGAAGCTTTCTTT	CASRDGAEEAFF
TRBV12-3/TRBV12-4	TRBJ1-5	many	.	TGTGCCAGCAGTTTGGAAAGCAATCAGCCCCAGCATTTT	CASSLESNQPQHF
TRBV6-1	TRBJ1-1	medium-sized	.	TGTGCCAGCAGTGAAGGCCCGTCGCGGAACACTGAAGCTTTCTTT	CASSEGPSRNTEAFF
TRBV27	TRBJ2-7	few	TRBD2	TGTGCCAGCAGCCGCTCTTGGACTAGCGGCTACGAGCAGTACTTC	CASSRSWTSGYEQYF
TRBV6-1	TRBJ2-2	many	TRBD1	TGTGCCAGCAAACAGGGGGAAACCGGGGAGCTGTTTTTT	CASKQGETGELFF
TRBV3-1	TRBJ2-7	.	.	TGTGCCAGCAGCCAAGCCCCGAAGAACGGTTACGAGCAGTACTTC	CASSQAPKNGYEQYF
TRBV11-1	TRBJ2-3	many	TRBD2	TGTGCCAGCAGCTTAGGACTAGCGGATACCACAGATACGCAGTATTTT	CASSLGLADTTDTQYF
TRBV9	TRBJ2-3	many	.	TGTGCCAGCAGCGTAGCTGGGACCCCGAGGTCTGGCGATACGCAGTATTTT	CASSVAGTPRSGDTQYF
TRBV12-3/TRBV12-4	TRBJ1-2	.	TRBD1	TGTGCCAGCAGTTTAAGGGACAGGTTCAGCGAGACCTTC	CASSLRDRFSETF
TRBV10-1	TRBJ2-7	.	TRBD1	TGCGCCAGCACTTCAATCCGGGACAGGGCCACCTACGAGCAGTACTTC	CASTSIRDRATYEQYF
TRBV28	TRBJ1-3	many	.	TGTGCCAGCAGTCCCTCGGGACTTGCTGGAAACACCATATATTTT	CASSPSGLAGNTIYF
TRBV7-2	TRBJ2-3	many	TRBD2	TGTGCCAGCAGCCTTACTGCGGGGACTAGCGGTGACACAGATACGCAGTATTTT	CASSLTAGTSGDTDTQYF
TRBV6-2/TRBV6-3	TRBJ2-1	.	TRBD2	TGTGCCAGCAGTTACAGTTTTTCTATCTGGGGGGGACACAATGAGCAGTTCTTC	CASSYSFSIWGGHNEQFF